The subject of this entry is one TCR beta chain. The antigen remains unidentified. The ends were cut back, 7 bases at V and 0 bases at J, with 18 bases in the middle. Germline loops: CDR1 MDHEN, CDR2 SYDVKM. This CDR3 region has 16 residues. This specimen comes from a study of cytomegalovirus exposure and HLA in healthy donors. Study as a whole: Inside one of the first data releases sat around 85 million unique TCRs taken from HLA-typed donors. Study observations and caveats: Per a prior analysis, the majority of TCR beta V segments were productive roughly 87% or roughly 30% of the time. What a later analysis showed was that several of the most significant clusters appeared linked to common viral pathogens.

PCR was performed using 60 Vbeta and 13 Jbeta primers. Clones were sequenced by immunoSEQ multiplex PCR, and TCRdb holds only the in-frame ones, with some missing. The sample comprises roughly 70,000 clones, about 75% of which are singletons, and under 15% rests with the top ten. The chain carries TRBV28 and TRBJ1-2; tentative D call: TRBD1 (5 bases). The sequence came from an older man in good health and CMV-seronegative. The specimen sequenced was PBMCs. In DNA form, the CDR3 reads TGTGCCAGCACCCTGGGGGGGGATGGAGCTAACTATGGCTACACCTTC. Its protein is CASTLGGDGANYGYTF.